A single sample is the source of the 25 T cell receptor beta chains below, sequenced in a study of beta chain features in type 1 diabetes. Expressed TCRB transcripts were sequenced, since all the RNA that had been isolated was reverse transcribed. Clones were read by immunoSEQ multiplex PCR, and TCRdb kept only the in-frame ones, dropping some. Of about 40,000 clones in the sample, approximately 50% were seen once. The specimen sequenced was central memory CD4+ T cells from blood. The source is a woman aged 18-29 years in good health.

Here the CDR3 DNA reads TGTGCCTGGGGCCCCGGAGCGCTAAATAACAATGAGCAGTTCTTC. Translating it yields CAWGPGALNNNEQFF. This chain links TRBV30 with TRBJ2-1; no reliable D call. The germline V gene has CDR1 GTSNPN and CDR2 SVGIG (reference sequence). V lost 5 bases and J 5 bases, leaving 19 bases between the germline ends. The CDR3 has 15 residues.

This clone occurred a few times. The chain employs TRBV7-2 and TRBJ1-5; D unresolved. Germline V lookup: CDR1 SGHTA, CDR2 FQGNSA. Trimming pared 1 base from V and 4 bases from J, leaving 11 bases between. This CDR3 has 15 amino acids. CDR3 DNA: TGTGCCAGCAGCTTAGGGTCGACTCGTAATCAGCCCCAGCATTTT. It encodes CASSLGSTRNQPQHF.

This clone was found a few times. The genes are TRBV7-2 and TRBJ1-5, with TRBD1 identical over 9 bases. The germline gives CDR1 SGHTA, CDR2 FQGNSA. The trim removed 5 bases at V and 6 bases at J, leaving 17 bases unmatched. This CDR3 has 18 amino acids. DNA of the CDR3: TGTGCCAGCAGCCCCAAGGGACAGGGAACGGCAGGCACTCAGCCCCAGCATTTT. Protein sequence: CASSPKGQGTAGTQPQHF.

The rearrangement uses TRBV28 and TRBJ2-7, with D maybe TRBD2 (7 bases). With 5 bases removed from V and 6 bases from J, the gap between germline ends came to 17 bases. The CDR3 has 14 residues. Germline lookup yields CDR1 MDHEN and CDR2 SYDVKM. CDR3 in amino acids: CASSEGGEEGEQYF. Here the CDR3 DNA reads TGTGCCAGCAGTGAAGGGGGGGAGGAAGGCGAGCAGTACTTC.

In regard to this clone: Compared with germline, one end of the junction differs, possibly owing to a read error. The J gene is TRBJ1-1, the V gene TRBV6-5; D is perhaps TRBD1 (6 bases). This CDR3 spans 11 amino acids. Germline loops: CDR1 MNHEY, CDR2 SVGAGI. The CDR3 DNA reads TGTGCCAGCAGTTTACAGGGAAGGGAGCTCTTT. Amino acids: CASSLQGRELF.

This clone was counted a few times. The CDR3 DNA reads TGTGCCAGCAGCTTCCCCGGCCTAGCAGTTCAGTACTTC. Translating gives CASSFPGLAVQYF. V usage is TRBV11-2 and J usage is TRBJ2-4, with D possibly matching TRBD2 (5 bases). The CDR3 totals 13 residues. Trimming left V 3 bases short and J 11 bases short, with 14 bases between. Per the germline V gene, CDR1 is SGHAT and CDR2 is FQNNGV.

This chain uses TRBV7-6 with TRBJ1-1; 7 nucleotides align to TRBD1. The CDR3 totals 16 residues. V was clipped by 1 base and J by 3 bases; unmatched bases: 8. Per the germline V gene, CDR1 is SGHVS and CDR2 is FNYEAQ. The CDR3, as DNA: TGTGCCAGCAGCTTAGGAGTTAGTCAGGGGGACACTGAAGCTTTCTTT. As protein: CASSLGVSQGDTEAFF.

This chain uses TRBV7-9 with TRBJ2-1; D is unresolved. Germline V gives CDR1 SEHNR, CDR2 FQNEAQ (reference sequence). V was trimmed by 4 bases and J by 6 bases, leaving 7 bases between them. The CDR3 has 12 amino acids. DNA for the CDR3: TGTGCCAGCAGCTCCTCCCTCAATGAGCAGTTCTTC. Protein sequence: CASSSSLNEQFF.

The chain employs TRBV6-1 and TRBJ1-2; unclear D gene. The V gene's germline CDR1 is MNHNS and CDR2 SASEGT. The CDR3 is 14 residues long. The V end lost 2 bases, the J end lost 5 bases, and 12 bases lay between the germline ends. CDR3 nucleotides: TGTGCCAGCAGTGAAAGCGGAACAGTATATGGCTACACCTTC. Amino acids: CASSESGTVYGYTF.

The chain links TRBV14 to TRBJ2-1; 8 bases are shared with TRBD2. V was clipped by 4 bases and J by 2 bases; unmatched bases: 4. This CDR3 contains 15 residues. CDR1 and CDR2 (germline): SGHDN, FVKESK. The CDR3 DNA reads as TGTGCCAGCAGCCCGGGACTAGATCCCTACAATGAGCAGTTCTTC. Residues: CASSPGLDPYNEQFF.

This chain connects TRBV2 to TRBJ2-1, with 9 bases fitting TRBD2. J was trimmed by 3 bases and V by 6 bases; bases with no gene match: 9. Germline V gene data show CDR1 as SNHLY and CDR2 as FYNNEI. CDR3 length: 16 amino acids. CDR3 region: CASSLTTSGFYNEQFF. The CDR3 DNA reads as TGTGCCAGCAGCCTTACGACTAGCGGATTCTACAATGAGCAGTTCTTC.

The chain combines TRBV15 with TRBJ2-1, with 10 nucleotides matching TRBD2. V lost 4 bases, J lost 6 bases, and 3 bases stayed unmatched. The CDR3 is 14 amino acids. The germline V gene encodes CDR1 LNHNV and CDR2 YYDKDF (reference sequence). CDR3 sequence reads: CATSTGLAFNEQFF. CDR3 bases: TGTGCCACCAGCACGGGACTAGCGTTCAATGAGCAGTTCTTC.

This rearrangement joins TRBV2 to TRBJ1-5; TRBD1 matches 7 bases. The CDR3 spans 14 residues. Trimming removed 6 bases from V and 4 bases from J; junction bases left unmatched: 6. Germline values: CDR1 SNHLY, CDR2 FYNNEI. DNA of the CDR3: TGTGCCAGCAGGGCCGGGACAGCGAATCAGCCCCAGCATTTT. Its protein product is CASRAGTANQPQHF.

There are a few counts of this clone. The CDR3, as DNA: TGCGCCAGCAGTGAGTCGGGTCGGGATCAGCCCCAGCATTTT. Protein sequence: CASSESGRDQPQHF. J is TRBJ1-5 and V is TRBV10-1; D uncertain. The germline CDR1 and CDR2 sequences are WNHNN and SYGVQD (reference sequence). The CDR3 runs to 14 residues. Trimming removed 0 bases from V and 5 bases from J, with 8 bases in between.

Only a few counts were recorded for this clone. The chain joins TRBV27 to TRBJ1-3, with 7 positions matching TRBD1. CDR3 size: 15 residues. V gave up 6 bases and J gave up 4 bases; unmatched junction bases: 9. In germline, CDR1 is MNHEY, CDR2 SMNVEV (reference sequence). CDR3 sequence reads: CASRTRTGHGNTIYF. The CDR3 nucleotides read TGTGCCAGCAGAACGCGGACAGGCCACGGAAACACCATATATTTT.

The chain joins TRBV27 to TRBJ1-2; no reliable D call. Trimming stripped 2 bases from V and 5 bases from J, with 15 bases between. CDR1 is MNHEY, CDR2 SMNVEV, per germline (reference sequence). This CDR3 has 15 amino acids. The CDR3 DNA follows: TGTGCCAGCAGTTTAACTCGGCGGGGAGGATATGGCTACACCTTC. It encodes CASSLTRRGGYGYTF.

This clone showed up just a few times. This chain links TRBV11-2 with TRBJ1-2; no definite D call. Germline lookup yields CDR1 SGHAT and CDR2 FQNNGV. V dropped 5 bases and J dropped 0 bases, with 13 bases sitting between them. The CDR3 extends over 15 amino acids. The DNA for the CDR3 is TGTGCCAGCAGCCCTCGGTCTGTAGCTAACTATGGCTACACCTTC. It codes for CASSPRSVANYGYTF.

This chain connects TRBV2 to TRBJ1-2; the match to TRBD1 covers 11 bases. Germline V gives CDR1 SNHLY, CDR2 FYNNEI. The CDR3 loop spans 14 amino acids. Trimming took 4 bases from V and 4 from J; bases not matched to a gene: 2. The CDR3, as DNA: TGTGCCAGCAGTGGGGGACAGGGGGGCTATGGCTACACCTTC. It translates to CASSGGQGGYGYTF.

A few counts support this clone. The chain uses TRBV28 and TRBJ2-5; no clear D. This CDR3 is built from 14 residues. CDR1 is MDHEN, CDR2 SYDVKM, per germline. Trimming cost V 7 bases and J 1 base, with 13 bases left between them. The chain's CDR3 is CASTLGHPQETQYF. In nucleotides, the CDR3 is TGTGCCAGCACCCTTGGGCACCCCCAAGAGACCCAGTACTTC.

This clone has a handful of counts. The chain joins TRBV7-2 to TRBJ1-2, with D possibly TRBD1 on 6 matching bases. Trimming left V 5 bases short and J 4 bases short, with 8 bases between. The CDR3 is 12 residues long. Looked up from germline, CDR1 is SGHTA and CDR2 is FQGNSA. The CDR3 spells CASSEGGYGYTF. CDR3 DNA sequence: TGTGCCAGCAGCGAAGGGGGCTATGGCTACACCTTC.

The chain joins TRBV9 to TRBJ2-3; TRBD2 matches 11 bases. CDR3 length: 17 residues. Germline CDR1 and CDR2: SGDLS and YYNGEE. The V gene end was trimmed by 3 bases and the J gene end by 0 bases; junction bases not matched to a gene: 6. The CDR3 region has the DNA TGTGCCAGCAGCGAGGGGACTAGCGGTTCTAGCACAGATACGCAGTATTTT. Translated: CASSEGTSGSSTDTQYF.

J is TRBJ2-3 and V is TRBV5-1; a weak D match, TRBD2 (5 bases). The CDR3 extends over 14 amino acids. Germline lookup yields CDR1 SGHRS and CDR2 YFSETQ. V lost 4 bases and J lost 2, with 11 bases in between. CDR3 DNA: TGCGCCAGCAGCGCGCGGGCGAACACAGATACGCAGTATTTT. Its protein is CASSARANTDTQYF.

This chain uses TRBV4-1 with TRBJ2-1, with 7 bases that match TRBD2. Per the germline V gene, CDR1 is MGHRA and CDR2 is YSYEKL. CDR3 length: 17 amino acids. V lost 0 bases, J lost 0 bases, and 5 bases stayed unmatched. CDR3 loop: CASSQEAGSSSYNEQFF. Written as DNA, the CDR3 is TGCGCCAGCAGCCAAGAAGCGGGGTCCAGCTCCTACAATGAGCAGTTCTTC.

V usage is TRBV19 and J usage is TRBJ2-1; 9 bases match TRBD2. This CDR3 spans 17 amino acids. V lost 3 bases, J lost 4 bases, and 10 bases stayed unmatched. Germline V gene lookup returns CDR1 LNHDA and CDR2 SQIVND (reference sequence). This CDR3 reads CASSMVPSGRWYNEQFF. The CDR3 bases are TGTGCCAGTAGTATGGTCCCCAGCGGGAGGTGGTACAATGAGCAGTTCTTC. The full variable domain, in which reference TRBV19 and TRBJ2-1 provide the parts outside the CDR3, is DGGITQSPKYLFRKEGQNVTLSCEQNLNHDAMYWYRQDPGQGLRLIYYSQIVNDFQKGDIAEGYSVSREKKESFPLTVTSAQKNPTAFYLCASSMVPSGRWYNEQFFGPGTRLTVL.

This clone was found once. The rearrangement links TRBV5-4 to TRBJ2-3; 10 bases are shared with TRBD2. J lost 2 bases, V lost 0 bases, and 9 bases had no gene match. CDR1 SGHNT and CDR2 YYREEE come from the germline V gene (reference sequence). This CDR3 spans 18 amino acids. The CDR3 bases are TGTGCCAGCAGCTTGGGATCAAGGAGCGGGGGGGCCACAGATACGCAGTATTTT. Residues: CASSLGSRSGGATDTQYF.